Following are 20 T cell receptor beta chains from one sample sequenced in a study of T-cell reconstitution after alpha-beta-depleted transplantation in children. Unique molecular identifiers featured in how the TCRbeta library was prepared. TCRdb used MiXCR to reprocess the PCR reads, holding one entry per CDR3 protein. This table holds some 200,000 distinct CDR3 sequences, roughly 8.1% found once. Sequencing was performed on PBMCs, mostly from graft donor cells, taken 360 days after TCRalphabeta/CD19-depleted stem cell transplant. The receptors originated from a male patient between 2 and 15 years old who had a stem cell transplant for acute myeloid leukemia, so the T cells may come from the graft donor.

This clonotype occurred a few times. The chain carries TRBV25-1 and TRBJ2-1, with D perhaps given as TRBD1 or TRBD2 (5 bases each). The CDR3 covers 16 residues. The germline V gene encodes CDR1 MGHDK and CDR2 SYGVNS. The ends were cut back, 7 bases at V and 3 bases at J, with 19 bases in the middle. CDR3 loop: CASTRDGSPFYNEQFF. The CDR3 nucleotides read TGTGCCAGCACGAGGGACGGATCCCCGTTCTACAATGAGCAGTTCTTC.

This chain links TRBV11-2 with TRBJ2-5; D gene unclear. With 5 bases removed from V and 5 bases from J, the gap between germline ends came to 9 bases. The germline V gene has CDR1 SGHAT and CDR2 FQNNGV. The CDR3 runs to 12 residues. The CDR3 DNA sequence: TGTGCCAGCAGCCCGTTCTGGGAGACCCAGTACTTC. Protein: CASSPFWETQYF.

The chain recombines TRBV9 with TRBJ2-5; the match to TRBD1 covers 8 bases. The CDR3 is made up of 17 amino acids. Germline CDR1 SGDLS, CDR2 YYNGEE. Trimming at V came to 0 bases and at J to 1 base, leaving 8 bases not matched to a gene. This chain's CDR3 is CASSVAGGTGLQETQYF. The CDR3 coding sequence is TGTGCCAGCAGCGTAGCTGGGGGGACAGGACTCCAAGAGACCCAGTACTTC.

This clonotype was counted many times. The chain couples TRBV15 to TRBJ2-5, with D perhaps matching TRBD1 (6 bases). Germline V CDR1 and CDR2: LNHNV, YYDKDF (reference sequence). The CDR3 totals 15 residues. Trimming removed 4 bases at V and 2 bases at J, with 14 bases between. CDR3 amino acids: CATSTLDRIQETQYF. The CDR3 DNA reads TGTGCCACCAGCACCCTTGACAGGATTCAAGAGACCCAGTACTTC.

The chain is built from TRBV5-1 and TRBJ2-1; D remains unclear. Trimming cost V 0 bases and J 0 bases, with 16 bases left between them. Looked up from germline, CDR1 is SGHRS and CDR2 is YFSETQ. This CDR3 region has 18 residues. This CDR3 reads CASSLGTGSFSSYNEQFF. The CDR3 coding sequence is TGCGCCAGCAGCTTGGGGACGGGCAGTTTCAGCTCCTACAATGAGCAGTTCTTC. Combining the CDR3 with reference TRBV5-1 and TRBJ2-1 gives the whole variable domain KAGVTQTPRYLIKTRGQQVTLSCSPISGHRSVSWYQQTPGQGLQFLFEYFSETQRNKGNFPGRFSGRQFSNSRSEMNVSTLELGDSALYLCASSLGTGSFSSYNEQFFGPGTRLTVL.

This clonotype has a count of ten or more. The gene calls are TRBV20-1 and TRBJ2-4; possible D gene TRBD2, 6 bases. Germline CDR1 reads DFQATT; CDR2 reads SNEGSKA (reference sequence). The CDR3 has 13 residues. V gave up 5 bases and J gave up 7 bases, with 15 bases separating them. The CDR3 here is CSAPSSGVNIQYF. The CDR3 DNA sequence: TGCAGTGCTCCCTCCTCGGGGGTGAACATTCAGTACTTC.

V gene TRBV3-1 combines with J gene TRBJ2-3; TRBD2 agrees at 7 bases. V shed 6 bases, J shed 3 bases, and the junction held 9 bases outside the gene matches. The CDR3 is 15 residues long. CDR1 is LGHDT, CDR2 YNNKEL, per germline (reference sequence). In nucleotides, the CDR3 is TGTGCCAGCAGGGAGCGGGGTTCTCCGACAGATACGCAGTATTTT. It codes for CASRERGSPTDTQYF.

As to this clonotype: Compared with germline, one end of the junction differs, possibly owing to a read error. The chain has TRBV12-3 or TRBV12-4 and TRBJ1-4; 9 bases map to TRBD1. The CDR3 is 14 amino acids. CDR3 in amino acids: CASRVQGAWEKLLF. The CDR3 DNA reads TGTGCCAGCAGGGTACAGGGGGCTTGGGAAAAACTGCTTTTT.

This clonotype was picked up a small number of times. V usage is TRBV20-1 and J usage is TRBJ2-5; TRBD1 matches at 8 bases. From germline, CDR1 is DFQATT and CDR2 SNEGSKA (reference sequence). The CDR3 totals 13 residues. With V trimmed by 6 bases and J by 4 bases, 7 bases remained unmatched. This CDR3 reads CSALTGTGETQYF. CDR3 nucleotide sequence: TGCAGTGCCCTAACAGGGACAGGAGAGACCCAGTACTTC.

The chain combines TRBV7-9 with TRBJ2-1; D is perhaps TRBD1 (5 bases). Germline V CDR1 and CDR2: SEHNR, FQNEAQ (reference sequence). Trimming removed 5 bases from V and 5 bases from J, with 16 bases in between. There are 15 residues in the CDR3. The CDR3 DNA reads TGTGCCAGCAGCGCGTTCAGGGTTATAGACAATGAGCAGTTCTTC. This gives the protein CASSAFRVIDNEQFF.

The sample holds a few counts of this clonotype. The genes are TRBV12-3 or TRBV12-4 and TRBJ2-6, with TRBD2 as a possible D gene (5 bases). V was pared by 6 bases and J by 0 bases, with 9 bases between. There are 15 residues in the CDR3. This chain's CDR3 is CASRPTSSGANVLTF. The CDR3 nucleotides are TGTGCCAGCAGGCCTACTAGCTCTGGGGCCAACGTCCTGACTTTC.

This clonotype was found a few times. This rearrangement joins TRBV5-5 to TRBJ1-5; no clear D gene. CDR3 length: 16 amino acids. The germline V gene encodes CDR1 SGHKS and CDR2 YYEKEE (reference sequence). The V and J ends lost 4 bases and 0 bases respectively, with 14 bases between them. DNA for the CDR3: TGTGCCAGCAGCCGATTTGCGCTATATAGCAATCAGCCCCAGCATTTT. As protein: CASSRFALYSNQPQHF.

Comment on this clonotype: Since no conserved phenylalanine or tryptophan closes the CDR3, a read error is the likely cause. This chain uses TRBV20-1 with TRBJ2-7, with 10 bases aligning to TRBD1. V dropped 3 bases and J dropped 0; count of bases not matched to a gene: 2. CDR3 size: 14 residues. Germline loops: CDR1 DFQATT, CDR2 SNEGSKA (reference sequence). The CDR3 DNA is TGCAGTGCTAGGAGACAGGGGGCCTCCTACGAGCAGTACTAC. It encodes CSARRQGASYEQYY.

This sequence joins TRBV6-1 and TRBJ1-1, with a tentative D call TRBD1 (5 bases). CDR3 size: 13 residues. Germline CDR1 MNHNS, CDR2 SASEGT. Trimming pared 6 bases from V and 3 bases from J, leaving 11 bases between. This CDR3 reads CASRTTGYTEAFF. The CDR3 coding sequence is TGTGCCAGCAGAACCACAGGCTACACTGAAGCTTTCTTT.

The CDR3 spells CASSFKREVGEQYF. The CDR3 DNA reads as TGTGCCAGCAGCTTTAAGCGGGAGGTGGGCGAGCAGTACTTC. The chain joins TRBV5-6 to TRBJ2-7; 9 nucleotides line up with TRBD2. This CDR3 is built from 14 residues. With 2 bases clipped from V and 6 bases from J, the junction kept 6 bases outside the gene matches. Germline values: CDR1 SGHDT, CDR2 YYEEEE. The variable domain in full, with the rest retrieved from reference TRBV5-6 and TRBJ2-7, is DAGVTQSPTHLIKTRGQQVTLRCSPKSGHDTVSWYQQALGQGPQFIFQYYEEEERQRGNFPDRFSGHQFPNYSSELNVNALLLGDSALYLCASSFKREVGEQYFGPGTRLTVT.

This sequence joins TRBV5-5 and TRBJ2-1; D gene uncertain. Germline CDR1 SGHKS, CDR2 YYEKEE (reference sequence). V was shortened by 8 bases and J by 2 bases, with 14 bases between the two germline ends. This CDR3 spans 14 amino acids. CDR3 in amino acids: CASWPTGPYNEQFF. The CDR3, as DNA: TGTGCCAGTTGGCCGACCGGGCCCTACAATGAGCAGTTCTTC.

V and J are TRBV7-2 and TRBJ2-5; the D is unclear. CDR1 SGHTA and CDR2 FQGNSA come from the germline V gene. V lost 2 bases and J lost 1, with 5 bases in between. This CDR3 comprises 13 residues. The CDR3 protein is CASSLHSQETQYF. The DNA of the CDR3 is TGTGCCAGCAGCTTACATTCCCAAGAGACCCAGTACTTC.

The chain uses TRBV15 and TRBJ2-1; D is possibly TRBD1 or TRBD2 (5 bases each). This CDR3 is 14 amino acids long. CDR1 LNHNV and CDR2 YYDKDF come from the germline V gene (reference sequence). V shed 0 bases and J shed 5 bases, with 8 bases lying between them. The CDR3 DNA follows: TGTGCCACCAGCAGAGATCTGGGGGACAATGAGCAGTTCTTC. Protein: CATSRDLGDNEQFF. Looking up the rest from reference TRBV15 and TRBJ2-1 gives the full variable domain: DAMVIQNPRYQVTQFGKPVTLSCSQTLNHNVMYWYQQKSSQAPKLLFHYYDKDFNNEADTPDNFQSRRPNTSFCFLDIRSPGLGDTAMYLCATSRDLGDNEQFFGPGTRLTVL.

The genes are TRBV29-1 and TRBJ1-2; no reliable D call. The CDR3 has 14 residues. Trimming left V 6 bases short and J 2 bases short, with 16 bases between. Germline lookup yields CDR1 SQVTM and CDR2 ANQGSEA. CDR3 in DNA: TGCAGCGTGGGAGACCTATCTGGGAACTATGGCTACACCTTC. Translating gives CSVGDLSGNYGYTF.

This clonotype was seen repeatedly, ten times or more. The chain links TRBV6-5 to TRBJ2-3; TRBD2 matches 9 bases. The CDR3 extends over 19 amino acids. Germline-derived CDR1 and CDR2 are MNHEY and SVGAGI. Trimming removed 4 bases from V and 0 bases from J; junction bases left unmatched: 14. The chain's CDR3 is CASSSSTASGVSSTDTQYF. DNA of the CDR3: TGTGCCAGCAGTTCCTCGACAGCTAGCGGGGTATCTAGCACAGATACGCAGTATTTT.